A single sample gave rise to the 27 T cell receptor beta chains below, sequenced in a study of T cell therapy after organ transplantation. What these receptors recognize is not known. Only in-frame clones appear in the TCRdb table, and some are missing; sequencing was by immunoSEQ multiplex PCR. This table has roughly 48,000 clones, about 95% appearing once. This sample comprised CD8+ T cells from blood, obtained before autologous CMV-specific T cell therapy. Receptor source: a human patient who had received a solid organ transplant and had CMV disease.

The chain has TRBV5-1 and TRBJ2-5; D possibly corresponds to TRBD1 (6 bases). The CDR3 contains 15 residues. The V gene's germline CDR1 is SGHRS and CDR2 YFSETQ. V was trimmed by 1 base and J by 5 bases, leaving 15 bases between them. The CDR3 region has the DNA TGCGCCAGCAGCTTGAGCCCCGGACAGAGGGAGACCCAGTACTTC. It is translated as CASSLSPGQRETQYF.

The chain is built from TRBV7-6 and TRBJ2-1; D gene uncertain. V lost 4 bases to trimming and J lost 3 bases, with 7 bases between them. In germline, CDR1 is SGHVS, CDR2 FNYEAQ. CDR3 length equals 13 residues. The CDR3 region has the DNA TGTGCCAGCAGCTCGGCCCTCTACAATGAGCAGTTCTTC. It codes for CASSSALYNEQFF. The full variable domain, its missing parts supplied by reference TRBV7-6 and TRBJ2-1, is GAGVSQSPRYKVTKRGQDVALRCDPISGHVSLYWYRQALGQGPEFLTYFNYEAQQDKSGLPNDRFSAERPEGSISTLTIQRTEQRDSAMYRCASSSALYNEQFFGPGTRLTVL.

This clone came up once. The chain carries TRBV5-6 and TRBJ2-1; D is unclear. In germline, CDR1 is SGHDT, CDR2 YYEEEE. CDR3 length: 15 amino acids. Trimming left V 5 bases short and J 0 bases short, with 12 bases between. The CDR3 bases are TGTGCCAGCAGGGGTGCGGTGAGCTCCTACAATGAGCAGTTCTTC. Translation gives CASRGAVSSYNEQFF.

The chain employs TRBV27 and TRBJ1-1, with 12 bases identical to TRBD1. The CDR3 runs 15 residues. Trimming cost V 5 bases and J 7 bases; bases outside gene matches: 8. The V gene's germline CDR1 is MNHEY and CDR2 SMNVEV (reference sequence). The CDR3: CASSLTGQGAVEAFF. The DNA for the CDR3 is TGTGCCAGCAGTCTAACGGGACAGGGGGCGGTTGAAGCTTTCTTT.

The J gene is TRBJ2-7, the V gene TRBV29-1; D possibly corresponds to TRBD2 (6 bases). Trimming pared 5 bases from V and 2 bases from J, leaving 13 bases between. Germline V gene lookup returns CDR1 SQVTM and CDR2 ANQGSEA. The CDR3 length is 13 residues. The CDR3 nucleotides are TGCAGCGTTCGGTTAGCGGACACCTACGAGCAGTACTTC. It translates to CSVRLADTYEQYF.

The chain uses TRBV7-8 and TRBJ1-5; 9 bases are a match to TRBD1. The trim removed 4 bases at V and 1 base at J, leaving 5 bases unmatched. The CDR3 runs 16 residues. The germline CDR1 and CDR2 sequences are SGHVS and FQNEAQ. The CDR3 reads CASSSRDRESNQPQHF. Here the CDR3 DNA reads TGTGCCAGCAGCTCCAGGGACAGGGAAAGCAATCAGCCCCAGCATTTT.

The chain combines TRBV13 with TRBJ1-1, with 7 nucleotides matching TRBD1. The J segment lost 7 bases and the V segment lost 5 bases, leaving 10 bases of the junction unmatched. The germline CDR1 and CDR2 sequences are PRHDT and FYEKMQ (reference sequence). The CDR3 is 14 residues long. The CDR3 here is CASSTPTGVSEAFF. CDR3 in DNA: TGTGCCAGCAGCACCCCTACAGGGGTGAGTGAAGCTTTCTTT.

The chain joins TRBV10-3 to TRBJ2-7, with 7 bases aligning to TRBD1. V was clipped by 7 bases and J by 2 bases; unmatched bases: 11. The CDR3 totals 15 residues. CDR1 is ENHRY, CDR2 SYGVKD, per germline. The CDR3 reads CAINPGTEGPYEQYF. CDR3 coding DNA: TGTGCCATCAACCCCGGGACAGAAGGCCCCTACGAGCAGTACTTC.

V and J are TRBV15 and TRBJ2-1; a weak D match, TRBD1 (5 bases). The CDR3 sequence is 16 residues long. Germline loops: CDR1 LNHNV, CDR2 YYDKDF (reference sequence). V lost 3 bases and J lost 0, with 12 bases in between. CDR3 nucleotide sequence: TGTGCCACCAGCAGGGGCTTGCAGGGCTCCTACAATGAGCAGTTCTTC. It translates to CATSRGLQGSYNEQFF. The full variable domain, its missing parts supplied by reference TRBV15 and TRBJ2-1, is DAMVIQNPRYQVTQFGKPVTLSCSQTLNHNVMYWYQQKSSQAPKLLFHYYDKDFNNEADTPDNFQSRRPNTSFCFLDIRSPGLGDTAMYLCATSRGLQGSYNEQFFGPGTRLTVL.

The genes are TRBV5-1 and TRBJ1-2; D remains ambiguous. Trimming stripped 6 bases from V and 2 bases from J, with 17 bases between. This CDR3 contains 15 residues. Germline V gene data show CDR1 as SGHRS and CDR2 as YFSETQ. Here the CDR3 reads CASIKPEQINYGYTF. Written as DNA, the CDR3 is TGCGCCAGCATAAAGCCAGAACAAATAAACTATGGCTACACCTTC.

CDR3 DNA sequence: TGTGCCAGCAGCTTGACTGACCTTGGGTCCGTAACCGGGGAGCTGTTTTTT. This gives the protein CASSLTDLGSVTGELFF. The chain links TRBV7-8 to TRBJ2-2; D is unresolved. The ends were cut back, 3 bases at V and 5 bases at J, with 19 bases in the middle. This CDR3 is built from 17 residues. Germline V gives CDR1 SGHVS, CDR2 FQNEAQ.

The rearrangement uses TRBV7-9 and TRBJ2-3; D might be TRBD1 (8 bases). Germline CDR1 SEHNR, CDR2 FQNEAQ (reference sequence). V lost 1 base to trimming and J lost 5 bases, with 16 bases between them. This CDR3 is built from 16 residues. CDR3 nucleotide sequence: TGTGCCAGCAGCTTAGTACAGGGGGGGCCACGAGATACGCAGTATTTT. Amino acids: CASSLVQGGPRDTQYF.

CDR3 protein: CASSVGQGAGDTEAFF. The CDR3 DNA reads as TGTGCCAGCAGCGTCGGACAGGGGGCCGGTGACACTGAAGCTTTCTTT. The chain joins TRBV9 to TRBJ1-1; 11 positions agree with TRBD1. Germline assignment: CDR1 SGDLS and CDR2 YYNGEE. Unmatched junction bases numbered 6, after V lost 2 bases and J lost 3 bases. The CDR3 has 16 amino acids. Based on the CDR3 plus reference TRBV9 and TRBJ1-1, the full variable domain is DSGVTQTPKHLITATGQRVTLRCSPRSGDLSVYWYQQSLDQGLQFLIQYYNGEERAKGNILERFSAQQFPDLHSELNLSSLELGDSALYFCASSVGQGAGDTEAFFGQGTRLTVV.

The chain uses TRBV5-8 and TRBJ1-2; perhaps TRBD1 as D (5 bases). Germline assignment: CDR1 SGHTS and CDR2 YDEGEE. Trimming cost V 4 bases and J 0 bases, with 10 bases left between them. The length of the CDR3 is 14 residues. CDR3 nucleotides: TGTGCCAGCAGCATCGGGACGGCTAACTATGGCTACACCTTC. Translation gives CASSIGTANYGYTF.

The V gene is TRBV7-8, the J gene TRBJ2-5; the match to TRBD2 covers 12 bases. Germline values: CDR1 SGHVS, CDR2 FQNEAQ. CDR3 length equals 18 residues. The trim removed 5 bases at V and 2 bases at J, leaving 12 bases unmatched. CDR3 coding DNA: TGTGCCAGCAGCCCGCGACTAGCGGGGGCCGGATCACAAGAGACCCAGTACTTC. It is translated as CASSPRLAGAGSQETQYF. Based on the CDR3 plus reference TRBV7-8 and TRBJ2-5, the full variable domain is GAGVSQSPRYKVAKRGQDVALRCDPISGHVSLFWYQQALGQGPEFLTYFQNEAQLDKSGLPSDRFFAERPEGSVSTLKIQRTQQEDSAVYLCASSPRLAGAGSQETQYFGPGTRLLVL.

This chain connects TRBV6-5 to TRBJ1-1; D is unresolved. The V end was cut by 2 bases, the J end by 2 bases, with 12 bases between. The germline CDR1 and CDR2 sequences are MNHEY and SVGAGI. This CDR3 spans 15 amino acids. The CDR3 DNA is TGTGCCAGCAGTTACAGGGCAGTCCAAAACACTGAAGCTTTCTTT. Translation gives CASSYRAVQNTEAFF.

The genes are TRBV7-6 and TRBJ2-7; 7 bases align to TRBD1. After removal of 5 bases from V and 0 bases from J, the junction contained 7 bases not matched to a gene. In germline, CDR1 is SGHVS, CDR2 FNYEAQ. The CDR3 runs 15 residues. CDR3 sequence (DNA): TGTGCCAGCAGCGGAGCGACAGGGACCTCCTACGAGCAGTACTTC. Its protein product is CASSGATGTSYEQYF.

This chain joins TRBV29-1 and TRBJ2-3; D is uncertain. Trimming pared 7 bases from V and 5 bases from J, leaving 19 bases between. The CDR3 contains 14 residues. CDR1 SQVTM and CDR2 ANQGSEA come from the germline V gene. This CDR3 is CSAPGPEWLDTQYF. The CDR3 region has the DNA TGCAGCGCACCGGGCCCAGAGTGGTTAGATACGCAGTATTTT.

The V gene is TRBV27, the J gene TRBJ2-7, with D possibly TRBD1 on 6 matching bases. From germline, CDR1 is MNHEY and CDR2 SMNVEV (reference sequence). The CDR3 runs 13 residues. Trimming pared 5 bases from V and 5 bases from J, leaving 13 bases between. In nucleotides, the CDR3 is TGTGCCAGCAGTCCCACAGGGTGGAACGAGCAGTACTTC. This codes for CASSPTGWNEQYF.

The chain couples TRBV30 to TRBJ1-2; the D gene is possibly TRBD1 (5 bases). The CDR3 loop spans 16 amino acids. CDR1 is GTSNPN, CDR2 SVGIG, per germline (reference sequence). The CDR3 loop reads CAWWARDGVTMWGYTF. Here the CDR3 DNA reads TGTGCTTGGTGGGCCCGGGACGGAGTAACTATGTGGGGCTACACCTTC.

V is TRBV7-9 and J is TRBJ1-1; 7 bases are a match to TRBD1. V shed 5 bases and J 3 bases; nucleotides not matched to a gene: 9. Germline V lookup: CDR1 SEHNR, CDR2 FQNEAQ (reference sequence). This CDR3 spans 15 amino acids. CDR3 sequence: CASSPYRGRYTEAFF. In DNA, the CDR3 is TGTGCCAGCAGCCCGTACAGGGGAAGGTACACTGAAGCTTTCTTT. Full variable domain (missing parts from reference TRBV7-9 and TRBJ1-1): DTGVSQNPRHKITKRGQNVTFRCDPISEHNRLYWYRQTLGQGPEFLTYFQNEAQLEKSRLLSDRFSAERPKGSFSTLEIQRTEQGDSAMYLCASSPYRGRYTEAFFGQGTRLTVV.

The chain is built from TRBV27 and TRBJ1-1; 7 positions match TRBD1. The length of the CDR3 is 16 residues. The ends lost 2 bases at V and 0 bases at J; junction bases unmatched: 6. In germline, CDR1 is MNHEY, CDR2 SMNVEV (reference sequence). The CDR3: CASSLGAGTVNTEAFF. CDR3 coding DNA: TGTGCCAGCAGTTTAGGAGCCGGGACAGTGAACACTGAAGCTTTCTTT.

This sequence joins TRBV7-6 and TRBJ2-1; D could derive from TRBD1 or TRBD2 (5 bases each). The CDR3 has 16 residues. CDR1 is SGHVS, CDR2 FNYEAQ, per germline. V was pared by 5 bases and J by 5 bases, with 19 bases between. The CDR3 reads CASSHHPPRGHNEQFF. The DNA for the CDR3 is TGTGCCAGCAGCCACCACCCCCCTCGGGGACACAATGAGCAGTTCTTC.

CDR3 DNA sequence: TGTGCCAGCAGTGACGGCGAAGGGGGCTCCACCGGGGAGCTGTTTTTT. It translates to CASSDGEGGSTGELFF. The rearrangement joins TRBV6-4 to TRBJ2-2; 7 bases match TRBD1. The V gene end was trimmed by 2 bases and the J gene end by 4 bases; junction bases not matched to a gene: 7. The germline CDR1 and CDR2 sequences are MRHNA and SNTAGT. This CDR3 region has 16 residues.

This clone was observed once. J is TRBJ1-5 and V is TRBV7-2, with a weak D call TRBD1 (6 bases). V gave up 5 bases and J gave up 3 bases, with 11 bases separating them. The CDR3 contains 14 residues. Germline V lookup: CDR1 SGHTA, CDR2 FQGNSA. The CDR3 here is CASSVQGYNQPQHF. Written as DNA, the CDR3 is TGTGCCAGCAGCGTACAGGGTTACAATCAGCCCCAGCATTTT.

The gene calls are TRBV6-5 and TRBJ2-7; 7 bases match TRBD1. Germline V gene sequence: CDR1 MNHEY, CDR2 SVGAGI. There are 13 residues in the CDR3. With V trimmed by 4 bases and J by 5 bases, 5 bases remained unmatched. CDR3 sequence: CASSSQGQNEQYF. In DNA, the CDR3 is TGTGCCAGCAGTTCCCAGGGACAGAACGAGCAGTACTTC.

V gene TRBV7-9 combines with J gene TRBJ2-1, with 7 bases that match TRBD1. The CDR3 extends over 17 amino acids. Unmatched junction bases numbered 9, after V lost 4 bases and J lost 0 bases. CDR1 SEHNR and CDR2 FQNEAQ come from the germline V gene (reference sequence). CDR3 loop: CASSSPRTGLSYNEQFF. The CDR3 bases are TGTGCCAGCAGCTCGCCACGGACAGGCCTCTCCTACAATGAGCAGTTCTTC.